The next 5 T cell receptor beta chains were all read from a single sample in a study of T-cell memory formation after mild COVID-19. TCRdb re-called the 5' RACE reads through MiXCR, storing one row per CDR3 protein. The table records over 12,000 distinct CDR3 sequences, over 20% of them present only once. Material for sequencing was PBMCs or a T cell subset sorted from them (not recorded which). These receptors were taken from a man aged 18 to 29 who had mild COVID-19 (a few samples of this study predate the infection). Cell type and time point are not known.

This clonotype was found many times. This sequence joins TRBV5-5 and TRBJ2-7, with TRBD2 matching over 7 bases. The CDR3 covers 13 residues. V shed 5 bases, J shed 2 bases, and the junction held 4 bases outside the gene matches. Germline loops: CDR1 SGHKS, CDR2 YYEKEE (reference sequence). CDR3 region: CASSAGTTYEQYF. CDR3 DNA: TGTGCCAGCAGTGCCGGGACTACCTACGAGCAGTACTTC.

This clonotype was detected ten times or more. The V and J genes are TRBV29-1 and TRBJ2-5; 8 bases map to TRBD1. Trimming cost V 5 bases and J 4 bases; bases outside gene matches: 3. Germline CDR1 reads SQVTM; CDR2 reads ANQGSEA. The CDR3 has 12 residues. In DNA form, the CDR3 reads TGCAGCGTTCCAGGGGGCACAGAGACCCAGTACTTC. Translating gives CSVPGGTETQYF. The whole variable domain, filled in from reference TRBV29-1 and TRBJ2-5, reads SAVISQKPSRDICQRGTSLTIQCQVDSQVTMMFWYRQQPGQSLTLIATANQGSEATYESGFVIDKFPISRPNLTFSTLTVSNMSPEDSSIYLCSVPGGTETQYFGPGTRLLVL.

This clonotype was observed at least ten times. The chain employs TRBV28 and TRBJ1-4; D unclear. CDR1 MDHEN and CDR2 SYDVKM come from the germline V gene. Trimming cost V 0 bases and J 5 bases, with 7 bases left between them. There are 14 residues in the CDR3. CDR3 protein: CASSLWSVNEKLFF. CDR3 DNA sequence: TGTGCCAGCAGTTTATGGTCAGTCAATGAAAAACTGTTTTTT.

There are many counts of this clonotype. The chain joins TRBV11-2 to TRBJ2-7; unclear D gene. The CDR3 runs to 14 residues. Germline loops: CDR1 SGHAT, CDR2 FQNNGV. Trimming pared 3 bases from V and 3 bases from J, leaving 12 bases between. CDR3 DNA: TGTGCCAGCAGCTTTTTCGGCATCCTCTACGAGCAGTACTTC. Its protein is CASSFFGILYEQYF.

The chain uses TRBV7-2 and TRBJ1-1; D gene unclear. This CDR3 is built from 13 residues. Trimming cost V 1 base and J 8 bases, with 11 bases left between them. Germline values: CDR1 SGHTA, CDR2 FQGNSA. The CDR3 DNA reads as TGTGCCAGCAGCTTAGTCGTCATTCCCGAAGCTTTCTTT. Its translation is CASSLVVIPEAFF.